The 14 T cell receptor beta chains given below trace back to one sample, sequenced in a study of OX40 agonist ivuxolimab in advanced cancers. Measured with immunoSEQ multiplex PCR; TCRdb has only the in-frame clones, and not every one. The repertoire holds 53,000 or so clones, with 85% as singletons. Source: CD4+ or CD8+ T cells sorted from blood, taken in a trial of the OX40 agonist ivuxolimab. The receptors stem from an adult with an advanced solid tumor such as melanoma, head and neck, liver or kidney cancer.

The chain recombines TRBV11-3 with TRBJ1-6; perhaps TRBD1 as D (5 bases). V lost 3 bases, J lost 10 bases, and 13 bases lay in between. The length of the CDR3 is 14 residues. CDR1 and CDR2 from the germline V gene are SGHNT and YENEEA. The CDR3 region is CASSFRAGSSPLHF. CDR3 nucleotide sequence: TGTGCCAGCAGCTTTCGAGCAGGGTCCTCACCCCTCCACTTT.

The chain joins TRBV6-1 to TRBJ1-6; no firm D call. The CDR3 consists of 14 residues. V was pared by 0 bases and J by 11 bases, with 11 bases between. The germline V gene has CDR1 MNHNS and CDR2 SASEGT. CDR3 protein: CASSEASGPTPLHF. In nucleotides, the CDR3 is TGTGCCAGCAGTGAAGCTTCAGGCCCCACACCCCTCCACTTT.

The V call is TRBV5-4, the J call TRBJ1-3; the D gene is possibly TRBD1 (6 bases). V was shortened by 2 bases and J by 3 bases, with 9 bases between the two germline ends. CDR1 SGHNT and CDR2 YYREEE come from the germline V gene (reference sequence). The CDR3 covers 14 residues. In DNA form, the CDR3 reads TGTGCCAGCAGCTTTCAGGGGAGTGGAAACACCATATATTTT. This encodes CASSFQGSGNTIYF.

This clone has a single count. The gene calls are TRBV11-2 and TRBJ2-7; D not resolved. The CDR3 covers 15 residues. CDR1 is SGHAT and CDR2 is FQNNGV in the germline V gene. The germline V and J ends were trimmed by 0 bases and 2 bases, with 11 bases remaining between them. This chain's CDR3 is CASSLDRARTYEQYF. In DNA form, the CDR3 reads TGTGCCAGCAGCTTAGATCGGGCCCGCACCTACGAGCAGTACTTC.

This chain connects TRBV11-3 to TRBJ2-7; D not certain. Germline-derived CDR1 and CDR2 are SGHNT and YENEEA. The CDR3 is 15 residues long. V was trimmed by 5 bases and J by 6 bases, leaving 20 bases between them. The CDR3 region is CASSPGRSRPLEQYF. The DNA for the CDR3 is TGTGCCAGCAGCCCCGGACGCAGCCGTCCCCTCGAGCAGTACTTC.

A few counts support this clone. The chain joins TRBV27 to TRBJ1-5, with TRBD1 as a possible D gene (5 bases). CDR1 and CDR2 (germline): MNHEY, SMNVEV (reference sequence). The CDR3 covers 13 residues. With 6 bases removed from V and 3 bases from J, the gap between germline ends came to 9 bases. CDR3 sequence reads: CASRWGPNQPQHF. The CDR3 DNA reads TGTGCCAGCAGGTGGGGACCCAATCAGCCCCAGCATTTT.

The V gene is TRBV11-2, the J gene TRBJ1-2; 10 nucleotides agree with TRBD1. V shed 5 bases, J shed 4 bases, and the junction held 7 bases outside the gene matches. CDR3 size: 15 residues. The germline V gene encodes CDR1 SGHAT and CDR2 FQNNGV. The CDR3 sequence is CASSHGTGEVYGYTF. CDR3 nucleotides: TGTGCCAGCAGCCACGGGACAGGGGAGGTCTATGGCTACACCTTC.

V and J are TRBV30 and TRBJ1-2, with a possible D match to TRBD1 (5 bases). The length of the CDR3 is 13 residues. V was trimmed by 3 bases and J by 7 bases, leaving 15 bases between them. The V gene's germline CDR1 is GTSNPN and CDR2 SVGIG (reference sequence). DNA of the CDR3: TGTGCCTGGAGCTTCACCCTTGGGGGTGGCTACACCTTC. It encodes CAWSFTLGGGYTF.

The chain employs TRBV18 and TRBJ2-5; possible D gene TRBD1, 5 bases. V shed 3 bases and J shed 3 bases, with 17 bases lying between them. The CDR3 runs to 16 residues. From germline, CDR1 is KGHSH and CDR2 LQKENI. The CDR3 is CASSPKPWAGKETQYF. The CDR3 DNA reads as TGTGCCAGCTCACCCAAGCCCTGGGCAGGGAAAGAGACCCAGTACTTC.

This chain links TRBV7-9 with TRBJ2-1, with TRBD2 matching 7 bases. CDR1 SEHNR and CDR2 FQNEAQ come from the germline V gene (reference sequence). The trim removed 1 base at V and 3 bases at J, leaving 3 bases unmatched. This CDR3 has 15 amino acids. In nucleotides, the CDR3 is TGTGCCAGCAGCTTAGGCGGGAGTATCTACAATGAGCAGTTCTTC. Protein product: CASSLGGSIYNEQFF.

The chain uses TRBV6-5 and TRBJ1-1; D uncertain. CDR3 length: 13 residues. In germline, CDR1 is MNHEY, CDR2 SVGAGI. The ends were cut back, 6 bases at V and 2 bases at J, with 10 bases in the middle. Written as DNA, the CDR3 is TGTGCCAGCAGGACGCCTTCTAACACTGAAGCTTTCTTT. Encoded protein: CASRTPSNTEAFF.

This chain connects TRBV4-1 to TRBJ1-1, with 7 positions matching TRBD1. CDR1 and CDR2 from the germline V gene are MGHRA and YSYEKL. The CDR3 spans 15 residues. Unmatched junction bases numbered 4, after V lost 1 base and J lost 2 bases. The CDR3 region is CASSQGHRGNTEAFF. CDR3 bases: TGCGCCAGCAGCCAAGGACACAGGGGAAACACTGAAGCTTTCTTT.

This clone was recorded once. This chain connects TRBV7-2 to TRBJ2-3; D call uncertain. Germline V gene data show CDR1 as SGHTA and CDR2 as FQGNSA. V lost 5 bases to trimming and J lost 2 bases, with 8 bases between them. CDR3 length: 13 residues. CDR3 bases: TGTGCCAGCAGCGTGACTTTCACAGATACGCAGTATTTT. It yields the protein CASSVTFTDTQYF. Looking up the rest from reference TRBV7-2 and TRBJ2-3 gives the full variable domain: GAGVSQSPSNKVTEKGKDVELRCDPISGHTALYWYRQSLGQGLEFLIYFQGNSAPDKSGLPSDRFSAERTGGSVSTLTIQRTQQEDSAVYLCASSVTFTDTQYFGPGTRLTVL.

Worth noting for this clone: Being one base from a much bigger clone, this may be a read error. Because it lacks the conserved phenylalanine or tryptophan at the end, this CDR3 is likely a read error. This chain uses TRBV5-6 with TRBJ1-2, with D unclear. V was pared by 0 bases and J by 7 bases, with 10 bases between. The CDR3 extends over 13 amino acids. Germline loops: CDR1 SGHDT, CDR2 YYEEEE. The CDR3 DNA is TGTGCCAGCAGCTTGGGACGGCCGGGTGGCTACACCCTC. Translated: CASSLGRPGGYTL.